The subject of this entry is one T cell receptor beta chain. Its matching antigen is unknown. Germline V CDR1 and CDR2: SGHAT, FQDESV (reference sequence). This CDR3 comprises 19 residues. V was clipped by 2 bases and J by 6 bases, with 23 bases between them. This specimen belongs to a study of PD-1 blockade in classical Hodgkin lymphoma. The data were produced by immunoSEQ multiplex PCR, yet TCRdb's version contains in-frame clones alone and is incomplete. The sample contains roughly 81,000 clones, about nine tenths of which appear only once. Study results and caveats: Healthy donors were reported to have higher baseline TCR diversity than newly diagnosed patients. Complete responders had baseline diversity similar to newly diagnosed patients. Repertoire difference causes, possibly disease activity or prior therapy, remain undefined.

Exposure to brentuximab vedotin varied, and each patient had relapsed following autologous stem cell transplantation. V is TRBV11-1 and J is TRBJ2-6, with D possibly matching TRBD2 (6 bases). The specimen was peripheral blood mononuclear cells (PBMCs), collected before the second cycle of nivolumab. This TCR came from a human donor with classical Hodgkin lymphoma. CDR3: CASSLLPGDRLSSANVLTF. The CDR3, as DNA: TGTGCCAGCAGCTTACTCCCGGGGGACCGTCTTTCCTCGGCCAACGTCCTGACTTTC.